This is a list of T cell receptor beta chains from one sample in a study of CD8 T cells in Susac syndrome. TCRdb used MiXCR to reprocess the immunoSEQ multiplex PCR reads, holding one entry per CDR3 protein. The table records about 180,000 distinct CDR3 sequences, around 94% of them present only once. Specimen: CD4+ T cells from PBMCs. All receptors derive from a human donor with Susac syndrome. Both conserved end residues are part of each CDR3. The D gene is left open where the match is weak. Size is omitted from some rows. Given values are once, few, many or a class for expanded clones.

j_gene: TRBJ2-1
d_gene: -
abundance: -
v_gene: TRBV12-3/TRBV12-4
CDR3aa: CASLGTVCVF
CDR3nt: TGTGCCAGTTTAGGGACCGTTTGTGTCTTC

j_gene: TRBJ2-1
d_gene: TRBD2
abundance: -
v_gene: TRBV20-1
CDR3aa: CSAGPGLAGPSGTNEQFF
CDR3nt: TGCAGTGCTGGACCGGGACTAGCGGGGCCCTCTGGGACCAATGAGCAGTTCTTC

j_gene: TRBJ2-5
d_gene: -
abundance: -
v_gene: TRBV5-1
CDR3aa: CASSSPQGETQYF
CDR3nt: TGCGCCAGCAGCTCTCCTCAAGGGGAGACCCAGTACTTC

j_gene: TRBJ2-3
d_gene: TRBD1
abundance: -
v_gene: TRBV6-2/TRBV6-3
CDR3aa: CASSRGDRGTDTQYF
CDR3nt: TGTGCCAGCAGCCGTGGGGACAGGGGCACAGATACGCAGTATTTT

j_gene: TRBJ2-6
d_gene: -
abundance: -
v_gene: TRBV25-1
CDR3aa: CASSEMDIRQPTGANVLTF
CDR3nt: TGTGCCAGCAGTGAAATGGACATTAGACAGCCGACTGGGGCCAACGTCCTGACTTTC

j_gene: TRBJ2-7
d_gene: -
abundance: -
v_gene: TRBV5-1
CDR3aa: CASSESREQYF
CDR3nt: TGCGCCAGCAGCGAATCCAGGGAGCAGTACTTC

j_gene: TRBJ2-2
d_gene: -
abundance: -
v_gene: TRBV5-1
CDR3aa: CASSSSQKGLVGELFF
CDR3nt: TGCGCCAGCAGCTCGTCTCAAAAGGGGCTGGTCGGGGAGCTGTTTTTT

j_gene: TRBJ1-2
d_gene: -
abundance: once
v_gene: TRBV12-3/TRBV12-4
CDR3aa: CASSFAQARYGYTF
CDR3nt: TGTGCCAGCAGTTTCGCCCAGGCTCGCTATGGCTACACCTTC

j_gene: TRBJ1-5
d_gene: -
abundance: -
v_gene: TRBV12-5
CDR3aa: CASGWGAGNQPQHF
CDR3nt: TGTGCTAGTGGTTGGGGGGCAGGCAATCAGCCCCAGCATTTT

j_gene: TRBJ1-2
d_gene: -
abundance: -
v_gene: TRBV6-5
CDR3aa: CASTRSGSEHGYTF
CDR3nt: TGTGCCAGCACTCGTTCAGGGTCAGAACATGGCTACACCTTC

j_gene: TRBJ1-1
d_gene: TRBD1
abundance: -
v_gene: TRBV29-1
CDR3aa: CSAGTDNTEAFF
CDR3nt: TGCAGCGCTGGGACAGATAACACTGAAGCTTTCTTT

j_gene: TRBJ2-7
d_gene: -
abundance: -
v_gene: TRBV20-1
CDR3aa: CSANRGGTYEQYF
CDR3nt: TGCAGTGCTAACAGGGGGGGGACCTACGAGCAGTACTTC

j_gene: TRBJ1-3
d_gene: -
abundance: -
v_gene: TRBV11-2
CDR3aa: CASSLFGSSSGNTIYF
CDR3nt: TGTGCCAGCAGCTTATTTGGGAGTAGCTCTGGAAACACCATATATTTT

j_gene: TRBJ1-3
d_gene: -
abundance: -
v_gene: TRBV20-1
CDR3aa: CSARDRIRNTIYF
CDR3nt: TGCAGTGCTAGAGATAGGATTAGAAACACCATATATTTT

j_gene: TRBJ1-5
d_gene: -
abundance: -
v_gene: TRBV5-1
CDR3aa: CASSLDSAGNQPQHF
CDR3nt: TGCGCCAGCAGCTTGGACTCGGCTGGCAATCAGCCCCAGCATTTT

j_gene: TRBJ1-2
d_gene: TRBD1
abundance: -
v_gene: TRBV9
CDR3aa: CASSVGTGDGYTF
CDR3nt: TGTGCCAGCAGCGTAGGTACAGGGGATGGCTACACCTTC

j_gene: TRBJ2-1
d_gene: -
abundance: -
v_gene: TRBV5-1
CDR3aa: CASSLAQGAYNEQFF
CDR3nt: TGCGCCAGCAGCTTGGCCCAGGGCGCCTACAATGAGCAGTTCTTC

j_gene: TRBJ2-1
d_gene: -
abundance: -
v_gene: TRBV29-1
CDR3aa: CSVGQSTYNEQFF
CDR3nt: TGCAGCGTAGGGCAGTCGACATACAATGAGCAGTTCTTC

j_gene: TRBJ2-7
d_gene: -
abundance: -
v_gene: TRBV6-6
CDR3aa: CASSSGGDEQYF
CDR3nt: TGTGCCAGCAGCTCAGGAGGCGACGAGCAGTACTTC

j_gene: TRBJ2-5
d_gene: -
abundance: -
v_gene: TRBV29-1
CDR3aa: CSVAIGAETQYF
CDR3nt: TGCAGCGTGGCGATCGGGGCAGAGACCCAGTACTTC

j_gene: TRBJ2-6
d_gene: TRBD1
abundance: -
v_gene: TRBV27
CDR3aa: CASSALTGTGANVLTF
CDR3nt: TGTGCCAGCAGTGCGTTGACAGGGACTGGGGCCAACGTCCTGACTTTC

j_gene: TRBJ2-3
d_gene: TRBD2
abundance: -
v_gene: TRBV11-3
CDR3aa: CASSPGTSGGLDTQYF
CDR3nt: TGTGCCAGCAGCCCAGGGACTAGCGGGGGACTAGATACGCAGTATTTT

j_gene: TRBJ2-3
d_gene: TRBD2
abundance: -
v_gene: TRBV20-1
CDR3aa: CSARDPLAGEGDTQYF
CDR3nt: TGCAGTGCTAGAGATCCACTAGCGGGAGAGGGAGATACGCAGTATTTT

j_gene: TRBJ2-5
d_gene: TRBD2
abundance: -
v_gene: TRBV5-4
CDR3aa: CASRGGGGAEETQYF
CDR3nt: TGTGCCAGCAGGGGAGGCGGGGGGGCGGAAGAGACCCAGTACTTC

j_gene: TRBJ1-1
d_gene: -
abundance: -
v_gene: TRBV30
CDR3aa: CAWGTQSTEAFF
CDR3nt: TGTGCCTGGGGGACCCAAAGCACTGAAGCTTTCTTT

j_gene: TRBJ1-6
d_gene: -
abundance: -
v_gene: TRBV2
CDR3aa: CASSDEGGSPLHF
CDR3nt: TGTGCCAGCAGTGATGAGGGAGGTTCACCCCTCCACTTT

j_gene: TRBJ2-1
d_gene: -
abundance: -
v_gene: TRBV4-1
CDR3aa: CASSLQPNINYNEQFF
CDR3nt: TGCGCCAGCAGCCTACAGCCGAACATAAACTACAATGAGCAGTTCTTC

j_gene: TRBJ2-3
d_gene: -
abundance: -
v_gene: TRBV18
CDR3aa: CASCRDILRDTQYF
CDR3nt: TGTGCCAGCTGCCGGGACATTCTCCGGGATACGCAGTATTTT

j_gene: TRBJ1-5
d_gene: -
abundance: -
v_gene: TRBV5-5
CDR3aa: CASRRINQPQHF
CDR3nt: TGTGCCAGTCGACGGATAAATCAGCCCCAGCATTTT

j_gene: TRBJ2-3
d_gene: TRBD1
abundance: -
v_gene: TRBV20-1
CDR3aa: CSARAYRGASSTDTQYF
CDR3nt: TGCAGTGCTAGAGCGTACAGGGGCGCCTCTAGCACAGATACGCAGTATTTT

j_gene: TRBJ2-5
d_gene: TRBD2
abundance: -
v_gene: TRBV7-9
CDR3aa: CASSSAGALLTQYF
CDR3nt: TGTGCCAGCAGCTCAGCGGGGGCCCTCCTGACCCAGTACTTC

j_gene: TRBJ2-6
d_gene: -
abundance: -
v_gene: TRBV5-1
CDR3aa: CASSVRASSSGANVLTF
CDR3nt: TGCGCCAGTTCCGTCCGGGCCTCTAGCTCTGGGGCCAACGTCCTGACTTTC

j_gene: TRBJ2-7
d_gene: TRBD2
abundance: -
v_gene: TRBV5-1
CDR3aa: CASSPEPGQGLAQYF
CDR3nt: TGCGCCAGCAGCCCAGAACCGGGACAAGGACTAGCGCAGTACTTC

j_gene: TRBJ1-6
d_gene: -
abundance: -
v_gene: TRBV12-3/TRBV12-4
CDR3aa: CASSSGTLGSPLHF
CDR3nt: TGTGCCAGCAGTTCAGGGACCCTTGGTTCACCCCTCCACTTT

j_gene: TRBJ1-5
d_gene: TRBD1
abundance: -
v_gene: TRBV20-1
CDR3aa: CSARAGTGNSRNQPQHF
CDR3nt: TGCAGTGCTAGAGCCGGGACAGGGAATTCTCGCAATCAGCCCCAGCATTTT

j_gene: TRBJ2-5
d_gene: TRBD1
abundance: -
v_gene: TRBV25-1
CDR3aa: CASSGSGTGQETQYF
CDR3nt: TGTGCCAGCAGTGGATCCGGGACAGGGCAAGAGACCCAGTACTTC

j_gene: TRBJ2-3
d_gene: TRBD2
abundance: -
v_gene: TRBV11-1
CDR3aa: CASSLLAGPTDTQYF
CDR3nt: TGTGCCAGCAGCTTGCTAGCGGGGCCCACAGATACGCAGTATTTT

j_gene: TRBJ2-3
d_gene: TRBD2
abundance: -
v_gene: TRBV2
CDR3aa: CASSEGLAADTQYF
CDR3nt: TGTGCCAGCAGTGAAGGGCTAGCGGCAGATACGCAGTATTTT

j_gene: TRBJ2-3
d_gene: -
abundance: -
v_gene: TRBV20-1
CDR3aa: CSASAASSSTDTQYF
CDR3nt: TGCAGTGCTAGTGCCGCTTCTTCAAGCACAGATACGCAGTATTTT

j_gene: TRBJ2-1
d_gene: -
abundance: -
v_gene: TRBV11-2
CDR3aa: CASSLARPTGGEQFF
CDR3nt: TGTGCCAGCAGCTTAGCGCGACCTACTGGTGGCGAGCAGTTCTTC

j_gene: TRBJ2-5
d_gene: -
abundance: -
v_gene: TRBV2
CDR3aa: CASRADSLGETQYF
CDR3nt: TGTGCCAGCAGGGCAGACTCCTTGGGGGAGACCCAGTACTTC

j_gene: TRBJ2-1
d_gene: -
abundance: -
v_gene: TRBV18
CDR3aa: CASSPTSVGEQFF
CDR3nt: TGTGCCAGCTCACCCACATCCGTTGGTGAGCAGTTCTTC

j_gene: TRBJ2-2
d_gene: -
abundance: -
v_gene: TRBV3-1
CDR3aa: CASSPTGLTTGELFF
CDR3nt: TGTGCCAGCAGCCCGACGGGACTGACGACCGGGGAGCTGTTTTTT

j_gene: TRBJ2-3
d_gene: TRBD1
abundance: -
v_gene: TRBV5-4
CDR3aa: CASSPGTGSTDTQYF
CDR3nt: TGTGCCAGCAGCCCCGGGACAGGGTCTACAGATACGCAGTATTTT